This T cell receptor beta chain emerged from a study of blood T cell repertoires in COVID-19. About the study: Material from acute and convalescent COVID-19 was sourced from the United States, Italy and Spain. T cells, B-cell-depleted T cells, or PBMCs supplied cDNA or gDNA.

J gave up 9 bases and V 0 bases, and 7 bases lay outside the gene matches. Looked up from germline, CDR1 is LGHDT and CDR2 is YNNKEL (reference sequence). The CDR3 has 17 residues. Original processing notes: The assay estimated nucleated cells by amplifying reference gene primers. Profiled with immunoSEQ multiplex PCR; TCRdb holds only in-frame clones, not every one. That table is the source of V, J and clone size, and D and trimming were worked out from the DNA. The sample includes fewer than 350,000 clones, 89% of them seen just once. Membership in each cohort depended on participant-reported clinical history.

The TCR comes from a woman in her forties who had recovered from COVID-19. This chain joins TRBV3-1 (or the pseudogene TRBV3-2) and TRBJ2-5, with TRBD2 matching over 16 bases. The specimen sequenced was PBMCs or T cells enriched from blood (not recorded which). CDR3 residues: CASSQEAAGLAGGAQYF. The CDR3 bases are TGTGCCAGCAGCCAAGAGGCGGCGGGACTAGCGGGAGGGGCCCAGTACTTC.